This TCR beta chain came from a study of T cells in Graves' hyperthyroidism and ophthalmopathy. On the study more broadly: Peripheral blood samples were taken at initial diagnosis, prior to any treatment.

Worth noting for this clonotype: What it binds is not known.

Findings and caveats of the study: The model anticipated ophthalmopathy a median 6.5 months pre-onset. Blood samples included most of the expanded thyroid clonotypes exceeding 0.001. Through a model of 13 V-J features, ophthalmopathy was separated from stable hyperthyroidism.

The V segment lost 3 bases and the J segment 10 bases; nucleotides outside the gene matches: 8. CDR1 and CDR2 (germline): SGDLS, YYNGEE. The length of the CDR3 is 14 residues. Amplified TCR beta CDR3 regions derived from RNA transcripts. Using the HTBI primer set, a first-round RT-PCR was run on the TCR CDR3. A single record per CDR3 protein comes from TCRdb applying MiXCR to the multiplex PCR reads. The sample has under 250,000 distinct CDR3 sequences, around 26% seen once. This receptor was obtained from a woman in her thirties or forties with Graves' ophthalmopathy. The chain joins TRBV9 to TRBJ2-7; 12 bases are a match to TRBD2. The specimen sequenced was blood. Written as DNA, the CDR3 is TGTGCCAGCAGCGGCGGACTAGCGGGGACCGATCAGTACTTC. Its translation: CASSGGLAGTDQYF. The entire variable domain, with the rest obtained from reference TRBV9 and TRBJ2-7, is as follows: DSGVTQTPKHLITATGQRVTLRCSPRSGDLSVYWYQQSLDQGLQFLIQYYNGEERAKGNILERFSAQQFPDLHSELNLSSLELGDSALYFCASSGGLAGTDQYFGPGTRLTVT.